The clone carrying this TCR beta chain was found a few times. The antigen is undetermined. Per germline, CDR1 KGHSH and CDR2 LQKENI. This CDR3 has 14 amino acids. V was pared by 1 base and J by 9 bases, with 9 bases of the junction left unmatched. The data were taken from a study of response to subunit inactivated influenza vaccine. Notes on the study in general: Each seasonal influenza vaccination, the authors suggested, recruits few new T cells.

MiXCR, applied by TCRdb to the RT-PCR reads, yields one record per CDR3 protein. The table includes 150,000 to 200,000 distinct CDR3 sequences, around 8.8% detected once. This TCR was recovered from a man aged 45 to 65 who received an inactivated influenza vaccine. This specimen consisted of non-naive T cells sorted from PBMCs, obtained on the day of vaccination. This chain links TRBV18 with TRBJ2-7; 7 positions match TRBD1. The CDR3 reads CASSPLGIGGGQYF. CDR3 DNA sequence: TGTGCCAGCTCACCACTCGGTATAGGGGGCGGGCAGTACTTC. Full variable domain (rest looked up from reference TRBV18 and TRBJ2-7): NAGVMQNPRHLVRRRGQEARLRCSPMKGHSHVYWYRQLPEEGLKFMVYLQKENIIDESGMPKERFSAEFPKEGPSILRIQQVVRGDSAAYFCASSPLGIGGGQYFGPGTRLTVT.